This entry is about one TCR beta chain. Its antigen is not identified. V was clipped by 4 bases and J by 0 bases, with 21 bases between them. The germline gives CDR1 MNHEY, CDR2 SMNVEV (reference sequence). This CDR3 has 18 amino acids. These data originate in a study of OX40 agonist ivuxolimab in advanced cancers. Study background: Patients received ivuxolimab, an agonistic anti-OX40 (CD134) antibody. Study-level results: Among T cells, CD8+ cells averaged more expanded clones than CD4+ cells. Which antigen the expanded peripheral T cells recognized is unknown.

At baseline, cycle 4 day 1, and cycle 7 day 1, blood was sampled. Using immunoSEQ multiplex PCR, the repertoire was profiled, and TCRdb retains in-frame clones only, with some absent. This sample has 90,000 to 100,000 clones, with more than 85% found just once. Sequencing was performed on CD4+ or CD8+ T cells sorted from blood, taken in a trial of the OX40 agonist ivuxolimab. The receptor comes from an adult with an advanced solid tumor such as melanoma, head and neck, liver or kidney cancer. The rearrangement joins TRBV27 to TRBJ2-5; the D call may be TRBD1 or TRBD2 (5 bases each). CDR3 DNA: TGTGCCAGCAGTTCATCCCATTTGGTACGGGGCTACCAAGAGACCCAGTACTTC. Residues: CASSSSHLVRGYQETQYF.